The T cell receptor (beta chain) described here comes from a study of T cells expressing NK-cell markers. Study-wide findings and caveats: In a few donors, dominant clonotypes made up roughly 25-60.1% of CD3+CD56-NKG2C+ cells. For about 6 donors, the dominant NKG2C+ clonotypes made up about 1.0-8% of their CD8+ T cells. HCMV specificity of the expanded NKG2C+ T cell clones was not established.

Germline loops: CDR1 SGHRS, CDR2 YFSETQ. The CDR3 sequence is 13 residues long. A word on this clonotype: Its antigen is undetermined.

What made the TCR beta cDNA was 5'RACE template switching with UMIs. TCRdb reprocessed the 5' RACE reads, with one entry per CDR3 protein and no DNA. This table lists approximately 22,000 distinct CDR3 sequences. This TCR came from a man aged 18-75 years in good health. The chain employs TRBV5-1 and TRBJ2-5. The source material was blood T cells: a sorted CD56 or NKG2C T cell subset, CD4+ or CD8+ T cells, or bulk PBMC T cells (not recorded which). This CDR3 is CASSLEGSANQYF.